The clone carrying this T cell receptor (beta chain) was counted between two and nine times. What it binds is not known. As to time point: persistent/refractory GD, antithyroid drugs over 5 years with positive TRAb. RNA from PBMCs was the source of the TCR library. The sample originates from a study of regulatory T cells in long-lasting Graves disease. Background on the study: The study counted Graves' disease as persistent given over 5 years of antithyroid drugs and positive TSH receptor antibodies. Findings of the study overall: Accuracy was perhaps lowered by the small sample size.

V gave up 0 bases and J gave up 11 bases, with 12 bases separating them. Germline lookup yields CDR1 SGDLS and CDR2 YYNGEE. The CDR3 runs to 13 residues. TCR beta libraries were built with iRepertoire HTBI primers and Arm-PCR of CDR3 regions. TCRdb itself ran the multiplex PCR reads through MiXCR, one entry per CDR3 protein. The sample has 400,000 to 500,000 distinct CDR3 sequences; around a fifth are singletons. The sequence was obtained from a female donor with Graves disease. The rearrangement links TRBV9 to TRBJ2-1; D is perhaps TRBD2 (5 bases). The sample in question was peripheral blood mononuclear cells (PBMCs), obtained when the disease was refractory, from a patient treated with antithyroid drugs. The CDR3 nucleotides read TGTGCCAGCAGCGTAGATGGGGAGACAAAGCAGTTCTTC. Protein: CASSVDGETKQFF.